Sequencing of this TCR beta chain was carried out in a study of cytomegalovirus exposure and HLA in healthy donors. At the level of the study: An early release of data contained 80 million to 85 million unique TCRs, which came from HLA-typed donors.

Nominal health characterized the donors when sampled, though unrecorded immune exposures were likely. In germline, CDR1 is SGDLS, CDR2 YYNGEE. The CDR3 has 10 amino acids. Comment on this clone: One end of the junction varies from germline; a read error may be responsible.

The PCR contained 60 Vbeta and 13 Jbeta primers. How the authors handled the data: Among the unique TCR beta chains that a later analysis counted, around 72 million in all, some 10 million were shared. Generated by immunoSEQ multiplex PCR, the TCRdb table keeps only in-frame clones and is missing some. Clonal size and the V and J genes are those of that table, whereas D and trimming came from the DNA. The profile shows some 150,000 clones, approximately 75% of them singletons. The J gene is TRBJ1-2, the V gene TRBV9; D not certain. The receptor was derived from a man aged 50 to 59 in good health and CMV-seropositive. The sequenced sample consisted of PBMCs. As DNA, the CDR3 is TGTGCCAGCAGCGTAGATCGGCGGAACTTC. Amino acids: CASSVDRRNF. The variable domain in full, completed from reference TRBV9 and TRBJ1-2, reads DSGVTQTPKHLITATGQRVTLRCSPRSGDLSVYWYQQSLDQGLQFLIQYYNGEERAKGNILERFSAQQFPDLHSELNLSSLELGDSALYFCASSVDRRNFGSGTRLTVV.